The 5 T cell receptor beta chains below come from one sample, sequenced in a study of blood T cells in healthy people across ages. A second roughly 6 to 12 cycle PCR used barcoded and J-beta primers. In TCRdb, the 5' RACE reads were re-called with MiXCR into one record per CDR3 protein. This sample has around 1.5 million distinct CDR3 sequences, with roughly 64% found just once. Sequencing input: blood. The receptors originated from a man aged 18-30 years in good health.

In this sample, this clonotype turned up a few times. The chain carries TRBV9 and TRBJ2-5, with D perhaps TRBD1 (5 bases). Trimming removed 0 bases from V and 1 base from J, with 13 bases in between. This CDR3 comprises 16 residues. CDR1 is SGDLS and CDR2 is YYNGEE in the germline V gene. The CDR3 DNA is TGTGCCAGCAGCGTAGGGTTCCGGACACTCCAAGAGACCCAGTACTTC. This gives the protein CASSVGFRTLQETQYF. Supplemented by reference TRBV9 and TRBJ2-5, the full variable domain reads DSGVTQTPKHLITATGQRVTLRCSPRSGDLSVYWYQQSLDQGLQFLIQYYNGEERAKGNILERFSAQQFPDLHSELNLSSLELGDSALYFCASSVGFRTLQETQYFGPGTRLLVL.

The chain is built from TRBV28 and TRBJ1-5; no firm D call. Germline values: CDR1 MDHEN, CDR2 SYDVKM. Trimming took 3 bases from V and 1 from J, leaving 7 bases between them. The CDR3 extends over 14 amino acids. CDR3 sequence reads: CASSFGESNQPQHF. The CDR3 nucleotides are TGTGCCAGCAGTTTCGGAGAAAGCAATCAGCCCCAGCATTTT. Drawing the rest from reference TRBV28 and TRBJ1-5, the complete variable domain is DVKVTQSSRYLVKRTGEKVFLECVQDMDHENMFWYRQDPGLGLRLIYFSYDVKMKEKGDIPEGYSVSREKKERFSLILESASTNQTSMYLCASSFGESNQPQHFGDGTRLSIL.

This chain joins TRBV4-1 and TRBJ2-5; 11 nucleotides line up with TRBD2. V lost 3 bases, J lost 1 base, and 7 bases stayed unmatched. CDR1 MGHRA and CDR2 YSYEKL come from the germline V gene. The CDR3 is 17 residues long. This chain's CDR3 is CASSQNQLAGAQETQYF. CDR3 sequence (DNA): TGCGCCAGCAGCCAGAACCAACTAGCGGGGGCCCAAGAGACCCAGTACTTC.

The chain joins TRBV20-1 to TRBJ2-7, with 8 bases matching TRBD2. Germline CDR1 is DFQATT and CDR2 is SNEGSKA (reference sequence). V trimming: 3 bases; J trimming: 5 bases; junction bases outside the gene matches: 6. The CDR3 runs to 13 residues. This chain's CDR3 is CSARAGGQNEQYF. In nucleotides, the CDR3 is TGCAGTGCTAGGGCGGGAGGTCAGAACGAGCAGTACTTC.

This clonotype was seen more than once but under ten times. The genes are TRBV4-2 and TRBJ2-1, with a possible D match to TRBD2 (6 bases). This CDR3 contains 13 residues. Trimming stripped 0 bases from V and 9 bases from J, with 9 bases between. Germline V gene sequence: CDR1 LGHNA, CDR2 YNFKEQ. The CDR3 is CASSQDTSLEQFF. CDR3 DNA sequence: TGTGCCAGCAGCCAAGATACTAGCCTTGAGCAGTTCTTC.